This T cell receptor beta chain was found in a study of early T cells in non-severe SARS-CoV-2 infection. Study background: Chains were unpaired, as sequencing was done on bulk RNA from unsorted whole blood. Study observations and caveats: Comparison of clonotypes with VDJdb favored anti-spike CD8 responses while missing private and CD4 specificities.

This clonotype was observed at least ten times. Its antigen is undetermined. Separate cDNA molecules each had unique molecular identifiers attached to them. TCRdb independently ran MiXCR on the 5' RACE reads; one entry per CDR3 protein. The sample carries tens of thousands of distinct CDR3 sequences, less than 8.5% recorded once. CDR1 is MDHEN, CDR2 SYDVKM, per germline. This CDR3 has 13 amino acids. V dropped 2 bases and J dropped 2 bases, with 7 bases sitting between them. The sequenced sample consisted of whole blood. The origin of this receptor is an adult who was a healthcare worker with PCR-confirmed SARS-CoV-2 infection or an uninfected control (not recorded which). The V call is TRBV28, the J call TRBJ2-7; D not certain. CDR3 DNA: TGTGCCAGCAGTTTAGCTGGGCCCTACGAGCAGTACTTC. Residues: CASSLAGPYEQYF. The full variable domain, completed using reference TRBV28 and TRBJ2-7, is DVKVTQSSRYLVKRTGEKVFLECVQDMDHENMFWYRQDPGLGLRLIYFSYDVKMKEKGDIPEGYSVSREKKERFSLILESASTNQTSMYLCASSLAGPYEQYFGPGTRLTVT.